The next 3 T cell receptor beta chains were all read from a single sample in a study of PD-1 blockade in classical Hodgkin lymphoma. Assay used: immunoSEQ multiplex PCR; TCRdb lists only in-frame clones, some missing. The sample carries roughly 70,000 clones, 93% recorded once. Time point defined: newly diagnosed, previously untreated cHL patient sample. Sequenced sample: peripheral blood mononuclear cells (PBMCs). The source of these receptors is a human donor with classical Hodgkin lymphoma.

The chain joins TRBV18 to TRBJ1-4; D perhaps matches TRBD1 (6 bases). The CDR3 is 16 residues long. Germline CDR1 KGHSH, CDR2 LQKENI. The V end was cut by 5 bases, the J end by 8 bases, with 21 bases between. Here the CDR3 DNA reads TGTGCCAGCTCAACCCAACAGGAATGGGGGCAAGAAAAACTGTTTTTT. It encodes CASSTQQEWGQEKLFF.

The chain combines TRBV29-1 with TRBJ2-1; D is unresolved. Germline CDR1 SQVTM, CDR2 ANQGSEA. CDR3 length equals 14 residues. Trimming stripped 5 bases from V and 5 bases from J, with 16 bases between. The DNA of the CDR3 is TGCAGCGTTTCTCAACTAAATCGACACAATGAGCAGTTCTTC. Its protein is CSVSQLNRHNEQFF.

The chain links TRBV19 to TRBJ1-2, with 8 bases aligning to TRBD1. The trim removed 6 bases at V and 9 bases at J, leaving 12 bases unmatched. This CDR3 is built from 14 residues. The germline gives CDR1 LNHDA, CDR2 SQIVND (reference sequence). CDR3 residues: CASSLTYRQGSYTF. CDR3 in DNA: TGTGCCAGTAGCCTAACCTACAGACAGGGGAGCTACACCTTC. Together with reference TRBV19 and TRBJ1-2, the CDR3 gives the full variable domain: DGGITQSPKYLFRKEGQNVTLSCEQNLNHDAMYWYRQDPGQGLRLIYYSQIVNDFQKGDIAEGYSVSREKKESFPLTVTSAQKNPTAFYLCASSLTYRQGSYTFGSGTRLTVV.